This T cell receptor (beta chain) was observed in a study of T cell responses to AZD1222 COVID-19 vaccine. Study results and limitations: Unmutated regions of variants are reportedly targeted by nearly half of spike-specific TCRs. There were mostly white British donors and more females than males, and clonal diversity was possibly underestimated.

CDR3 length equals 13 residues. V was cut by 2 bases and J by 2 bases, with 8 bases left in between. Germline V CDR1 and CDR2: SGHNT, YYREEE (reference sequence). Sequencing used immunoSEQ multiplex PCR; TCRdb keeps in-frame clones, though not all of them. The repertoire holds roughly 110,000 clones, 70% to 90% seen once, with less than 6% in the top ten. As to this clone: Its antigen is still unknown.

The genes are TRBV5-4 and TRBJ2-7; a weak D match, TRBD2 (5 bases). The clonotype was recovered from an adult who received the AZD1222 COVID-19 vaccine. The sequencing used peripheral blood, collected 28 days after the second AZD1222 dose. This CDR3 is CASSFEGTYEQYF. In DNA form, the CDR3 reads TGTGCCAGCAGCTTTGAGGGAACCTACGAGCAGTACTTC.